This TCR beta chain was obtained from a study of shared T cell receptors in the human thymus. Germline V lookup: CDR1 MNHEY, CDR2 SVGAGI. The V and J ends lost 7 bases and 8 bases, in that order; junction bases with no gene match: 9. There are 13 residues in the CDR3. Here immunoSEQ multiplex PCR was the method, and the copy in TCRdb shows in-frame clones only, minus some. The repertoire holds more than 550,000 clones, with approximately 83% as singletons. These data are also associated with another study on human thymus T cells. From that paper: Resections from corrective heart surgery supplied the thymus tissue. What appeared biased in thymic and blood repertoires was the usage of V and J genes.

The source material was thymocytes. The sequence came from a girl less than two years old with a congenital heart defect. The chain uses TRBV6-5 and TRBJ1-2; 8 bases align to TRBD1. This CDR3 is CASIKTGEGGYTF. For the CDR3, the DNA is TGTGCCAGCATCAAGACAGGGGAAGGCGGCTACACCTTC.